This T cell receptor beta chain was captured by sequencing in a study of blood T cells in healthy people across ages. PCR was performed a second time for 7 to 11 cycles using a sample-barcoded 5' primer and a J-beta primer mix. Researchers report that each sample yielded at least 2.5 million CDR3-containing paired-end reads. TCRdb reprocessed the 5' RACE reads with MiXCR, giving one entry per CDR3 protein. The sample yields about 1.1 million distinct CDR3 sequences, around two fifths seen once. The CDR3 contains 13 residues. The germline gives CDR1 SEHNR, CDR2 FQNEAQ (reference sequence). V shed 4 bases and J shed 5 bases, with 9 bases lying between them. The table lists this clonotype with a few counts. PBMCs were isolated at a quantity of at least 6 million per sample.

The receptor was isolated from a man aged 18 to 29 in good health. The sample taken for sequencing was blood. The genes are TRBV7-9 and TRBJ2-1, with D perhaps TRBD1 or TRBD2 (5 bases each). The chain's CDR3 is CASSWGTDNEQFF. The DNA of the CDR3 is TGTGCCAGCAGCTGGGGGACGGACAATGAGCAGTTCTTC.